Listed below are T cell receptor beta chains from one sample, sequenced in a study of blood T cell repertoires in COVID-19. Assay used: immunoSEQ multiplex PCR; TCRdb lists only in-frame clones, some missing. Of under 200,000 clones listed, more than 75% were seen once; the top ten hold around 1.9%. Material for sequencing was peripheral blood. These receptor sequences come from a man aged 50 or older who had recovered from COVID-19. Both conserved end residues are trimmed from each CDR3. Each record gives: V gene, CDR3 protein.

>TRBV7-8
ASSLQKHTEAF
>TRBV4-3
ASSHLAGGFGGELF
>TRBV19
ASKRTGGDQPQH
>TRBV10-3
AIKRQVNEKLF
>TRBV19
ASSITGQGNQPQH
>TRBV7-9
ASSPGSSAISNEKLF
>TRBV5-5
ASSLVGGTGELF
>TRBV28
ASSPTGQGNQPQH
>TRBV19
ASSPGQGARGYT
>TRBV9
ASSSWEGTEAF
>TRBV6-2/TRBV6-3
ASSTSREEQF
>TRBV7-9
SEAGERAGELF
>TRBV5-1
ASSLNQGAWETQY
>TRBV5-6
ASSFRGSYGYT
>TRBV12-5
ASGLASGGSDTEAF
>TRBV28
ASSLEHFNYGYT
>TRBV7-2
ASSLNVGYGYT
>TRBV5-1
ASSADTRGKEQY
>TRBV5-5
ASSLVPSGEQY
>TRBV7-9
ASSLGAEVREQY
>TRBV19
ASDQTGCREQY
>TRBV30
AWSRLGTGELF
>TRBV28
ASSPPGQGKVYEQY
>TRBV5-8
ASSFLAGATNEKLF
>TRBV10-2
ASTQPGQGGYEQY
>TRBV11-2
ASSLRTSGKKNNEQF
>TRBV7-8
ASSSLGQLTTTGELF
>TRBV14
ASSQDPGLEEY
>TRBV6-5
ASMETNTEAF
>TRBV18
ASSPVGGRGEAF
>TRBV7-2
ASSLASGGRADTQY
>TRBV4-3
ASSPGHTGDGYT
>TRBV6-2/TRBV6-3
ASSSSGTGRVNVLT
>TRBV7-8
ASSLADSRNQPQH
>TRBV20-1
SASSALAGGFSGYEQY
>TRBV19
ASRKGPTEAF
>TRBV29-1
SGTGGGGYT
>TRBV6-2/TRBV6-3
ASSPGTSGSNEQF
>TRBV18
ASSPPPGQSSYGYT
>TRBV3-1/TRBV3-2
ASSQFQGGSEQY
>TRBV19
ASSPGAQPQH
>TRBV30
AWSPGQGGNEKLF
>TRBV10-3
ASAFGQASGYT
>TRBV9
ASSVEPTSYQETQY
>TRBV25-1
ASRGDGEGQPQH
>TRBV7-2
ASSSNRGSYEQY
>TRBV15
ATSRDPRLAGGGAKNIQY
>TRBV19
ASSIPGAGVVY
>TRBV28
ASSMGQGPHYEQY
>TRBV7-9
ASSLDAGRVTTQY
>TRBV6-2/TRBV6-3
ASSHRAGLNTEAF